The clone carrying this TCR beta chain occurred many times. Its cognate antigen is unknown. A single record per CDR3 protein comes from TCRdb applying MiXCR to the 5' RACE reads. The profile shows roughly 51,000 distinct CDR3 sequences, about 6.3% of them singletons. These data originate in a study of early T cells in non-severe SARS-CoV-2 infection. Study details: With bulk RNA from unsorted whole blood as input, sequencing yielded unpaired chains. The study's findings and limits: Anti-spike CD8 specificities were favored by VDJdb matching, whose results missed private and CD4 specificities.

Looked up from germline, CDR1 is DFQATT and CDR2 is SNEGSKA (reference sequence). The V segment lost 7 bases and the J segment 5 bases; nucleotides outside the gene matches: 20. The CDR3 covers 17 residues. The TCR originated in an adult who was a healthcare worker with PCR-confirmed SARS-CoV-2 infection or an uninfected control (not recorded which). The chain links TRBV20-1 to TRBJ2-1; 7 positions agree with TRBD2. This specimen was whole blood, taken at baseline. The CDR3 is CSVRREVGGGANNEQFF. The CDR3 region has the DNA TGCAGTGTTAGGAGGGAGGTCGGCGGGGGTGCCAACAATGAGCAGTTCTTC.